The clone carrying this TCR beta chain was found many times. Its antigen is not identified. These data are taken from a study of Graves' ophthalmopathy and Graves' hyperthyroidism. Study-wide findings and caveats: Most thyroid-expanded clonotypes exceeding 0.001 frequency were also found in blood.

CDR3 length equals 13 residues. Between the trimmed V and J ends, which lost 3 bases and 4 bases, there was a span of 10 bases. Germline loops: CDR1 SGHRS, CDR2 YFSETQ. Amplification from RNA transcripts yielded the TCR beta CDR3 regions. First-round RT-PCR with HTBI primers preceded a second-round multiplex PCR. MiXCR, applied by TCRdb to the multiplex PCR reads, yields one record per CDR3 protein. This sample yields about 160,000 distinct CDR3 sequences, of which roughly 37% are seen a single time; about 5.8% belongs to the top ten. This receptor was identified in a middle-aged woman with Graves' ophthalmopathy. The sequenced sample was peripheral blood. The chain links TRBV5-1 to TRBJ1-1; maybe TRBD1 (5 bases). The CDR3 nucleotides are TGCGCCAGCAGCTCCGGGACCGGCACTGAAGCTTTCTTT. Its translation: CASSSGTGTEAFF.